Presented here are 13 T cell receptor beta chains from one specimen sequenced in a study of shared clonotypes between healthy human individuals. Generated by immunoSEQ multiplex PCR, the TCRdb table keeps only in-frame clones and is missing some. Of some 2.1 million clones listed, over 85% are singletons. Input material: naive CD4+ T cells sorted from blood. Subset defined: CD45RA+ positively selected. The receptor source for this set is a man aged 18-30 years in good health.

V is TRBV10-3 and J is TRBJ2-1, with 10 bases aligning to TRBD1. V dropped 9 bases and J dropped 6; count of bases not matched to a gene: 5. CDR3 length equals 13 residues. Germline loops: CDR1 ENHRY, CDR2 SYGVKD. CDR3 loop: CAIGTGDPNEQFF. The DNA for the CDR3 is TGTGCCATAGGGACAGGGGATCCCAATGAGCAGTTCTTC.

The V gene is TRBV27, the J gene TRBJ2-3; tentative D call: TRBD1 (6 bases). V was shortened by 2 bases and J by 3 bases, with 12 bases between the two germline ends. This CDR3 has 15 residues. Germline CDR1 reads MNHEY; CDR2 reads SMNVEV (reference sequence). This CDR3 is CASSLDRLTTDTQYF. The CDR3, as DNA: TGTGCCAGCAGTTTAGACAGGTTAACGACAGATACGCAGTATTTT.

The genes are TRBV10-2 and TRBJ1-4; a weak D match, TRBD1 (5 bases). Trimming left V 7 bases short and J 3 bases short, with 9 bases between. CDR1 is WSHSY, CDR2 SAAADI, per germline. The CDR3 extends over 13 amino acids. The CDR3: CASKQEANEKLFF. The CDR3 DNA sequence: TGCGCCAGCAAACAGGAGGCTAATGAAAAACTGTTTTTT.

The chain combines TRBV6-5 with TRBJ1-3; D not certain. CDR1 and CDR2 (germline): MNHEY, SVGAGI. CDR3 length: 15 residues. Trimming removed 4 bases from V and 3 bases from J, with 13 bases in between. CDR3 amino acids: CASSSSWIVGNTIYF. Here the CDR3 DNA reads TGTGCCAGCAGTTCCTCCTGGATCGTTGGAAACACCATATATTTT.

The CDR3 DNA reads as TGTGCCAGCAGCTTAGGGGGGATTGAGCACAAGCAGTACTTC. Its protein product is CASSLGGIEHKQYF. The chain is built from TRBV7-2 and TRBJ2-7; D assignment may be TRBD1 or TRBD2 (5 bases each). Germline V CDR1 and CDR2: SGHTA, FQGNSA. The CDR3 spans 14 residues. Trimming shortened V by 1 base and J by 8 bases, and 15 bases separated the two germline ends.

The CDR3 loop reads CASSPGTTGTDTQYF. Here the CDR3 DNA reads TGTGCCAGCAGCCCGGGGACTACCGGCACAGATACGCAGTATTTT. This chain joins TRBV9 and TRBJ2-3, with TRBD2 matching 7 bases. The CDR3 contains 15 residues. The germline V gene has CDR1 SGDLS and CDR2 YYNGEE. V trimming: 4 bases; J trimming: 1 base; junction bases outside the gene matches: 6.

This clone was counted between two and nine times. The same CDR3 can be traced to other DNA sequences in this sample. CDR3 in DNA: TGTGCCAGCTCACCGGTCAGTAACTATGGCTACACCTTC. As protein: CASSPVSNYGYTF. The chain uses TRBV18 and TRBJ1-2; the D is unclear. CDR3 length equals 13 residues. Trimming cost V 3 bases and J 1 base, with 6 bases left between them. Germline-derived CDR1 and CDR2 are KGHSH and LQKENI.

The chain is built from TRBV2 and TRBJ2-5; D might be TRBD1 (6 bases). The CDR3 has 14 residues. The germline CDR1 and CDR2 sequences are SNHLY and FYNNEI. Trimming took off 9 bases at V and 2 bases at J, with 16 bases between the two ends. CDR3 nucleotides: TGTGCCAGAGAATCCGGGACAACACAAGAGACCCAGTACTTC. Its protein product is CARESGTTQETQYF.

This CDR3 reads CAWSVGLRVYEQYF. DNA for the CDR3: TGTGCCTGGTCGGTCGGACTCCGGGTCTACGAGCAGTACTTC. The V call is TRBV30, the J call TRBJ2-7, with a possible D match to TRBD2 (5 bases). Germline values: CDR1 GTSNPN, CDR2 SVGIG (reference sequence). Trimming pared 5 bases from V and 3 bases from J, leaving 17 bases between. The CDR3 totals 14 residues.

This chain connects TRBV6-1 to TRBJ2-3; 9 bases agree with TRBD1. Germline CDR1 MNHNS, CDR2 SASEGT. J lost 5 bases, V lost 6 bases, and 9 bases had no gene match. This CDR3 is built from 15 residues. The CDR3 DNA is TGTGCCAGCAGCCCCTCGGGACAGGGAGGAGATACGCAGTATTTT. Residues: CASSPSGQGGDTQYF.

V is TRBV5-1 and J is TRBJ1-4; 9 bases fit TRBD1. CDR3 length equals 18 residues. Germline V gene data show CDR1 as SGHRS and CDR2 as YFSETQ. With V trimmed by 3 bases and J by 1 base, 10 bases remained unmatched. CDR3 sequence reads: CASSSESGTGRTNEKLFF. For the CDR3, the DNA is TGCGCCAGCAGCTCCGAATCAGGGACAGGGCGAACTAATGAAAAACTGTTTTTT.

The rearrangement joins TRBV6-1 to TRBJ2-3; D is ambiguous. Looked up from germline, CDR1 is MNHNS and CDR2 is SASEGT. This CDR3 spans 12 amino acids. Trimming removed 6 bases from V and 4 bases from J, with 8 bases in between. CDR3 sequence reads: CASRALSDTQYF. The CDR3 nucleotides read TGTGCCAGCAGGGCCCTCTCAGATACGCAGTATTTT.

J is TRBJ2-7 and V is TRBV15, with D perhaps matching TRBD2 (5 bases). This CDR3 contains 13 residues. Germline CDR1 reads LNHNV; CDR2 reads YYDKDF (reference sequence). V was cut by 3 bases and J by 2 bases, with 8 bases left in between. The CDR3 DNA sequence: TGTGCCACCAGCAGTCGACTAACCTACGAGCAGTACTTC. This codes for CATSSRLTYEQYF.